This TCR beta chain was identified in a study of T cells after yellow fever vaccination. TCRdb re-called the 5' RACE reads with MiXCR, one entry per CDR3 protein. This table holds roughly 120,000 distinct CDR3 sequences, about 7.8% found once. The CDR3 extends over 15 amino acids. Trimming stripped 3 bases from V and 0 bases from J, with 8 bases between. Germline V gene sequence: CDR1 SNHLY, CDR2 FYNNEI. This clonotype was counted ten times or more. The chain has TRBV2 and TRBJ2-2; no clear D. This specimen was CD4+ T cells sorted from PBMCs, taken around 45 days after the first yellow fever vaccination. This receptor was taken from a man younger than 35 who received the YFV17D yellow fever vaccine. The CDR3 DNA reads TGTGCCAGCAGTGAGAGAGCCCCGAACACCGGGGAGCTGTTTTTT. It is translated as CASSERAPNTGELFF.